What follows are 15 T cell receptor beta chains derived from one specimen sequenced in a study of CD8 T cells in Susac syndrome. With random hexamers, about 0.45 to 1 ug RNA was reverse transcribed. Using its own MiXCR run on the immunoSEQ multiplex PCR reads, TCRdb lists one record per CDR3 protein. The table includes 400,000 or so distinct CDR3 sequences, around 83% detected once. Sample: CD8+ T cells from PBMCs. The source of these receptors is a human donor with multiple sclerosis.

V gene TRBV12-3 or TRBV12-4 combines with J gene TRBJ2-7, with D perhaps TRBD2 (5 bases). The CDR3 loop spans 14 amino acids. V was pared by 2 bases and J by 5 bases, with 13 bases between. CDR3 sequence reads: CASSLNGRGNEQYF. The CDR3 DNA reads as TGTGCCAGCAGTTTAAATGGTCGGGGTAACGAGCAGTACTTC.

The chain employs TRBV20-1 and TRBJ1-1, with 7 bases lining up with TRBD1. The CDR3 consists of 17 residues. CDR1 DFQATT and CDR2 SNEGSKA come from the germline V gene (reference sequence). J gave up 7 bases and V 6 bases, and 23 bases lay outside the gene matches. This CDR3 reads CSAYPGGTEGREDEAFF. Here the CDR3 DNA reads TGCAGTGCCTACCCCGGGGGGACAGAAGGAAGAGAGGATGAAGCTTTCTTT.

This clonotype was counted at least ten times. The V gene is TRBV5-1, the J gene TRBJ2-1; weak D call: TRBD2 (5 bases). This CDR3 has 14 amino acids. V lost 2 bases and J 2 bases, leaving 8 bases between the germline ends. From germline, CDR1 is SGHRS and CDR2 YFSETQ. The CDR3 reads CASSFSGAYNEQFF. The CDR3 DNA reads as TGCGCCAGCAGCTTCAGCGGTGCCTACAATGAGCAGTTCTTC.

V usage is TRBV29-1 and J usage is TRBJ2-7; D is uncertain. V was clipped by 0 bases and J by 3 bases, with 12 bases between them. The CDR3 spans 14 residues. The V gene's germline CDR1 is SQVTM and CDR2 ANQGSEA. This CDR3 reads CSVEEESSSYEQYF. CDR3 nucleotide sequence: TGCAGCGTTGAAGAGGAGAGTTCCAGCTACGAGCAGTACTTC.

DNA of the CDR3: TGCAGCGGGCTTTCAGAATACGAGCAGTACTTC. Translation: CSGLSEYEQYF. The rearrangement joins TRBV29-1 to TRBJ2-7; D is unresolved. V gave up 7 bases and J gave up 4 bases, with 11 bases separating them. The CDR3 loop spans 11 amino acids. Germline V CDR1 and CDR2: SQVTM, ANQGSEA.

The J gene is TRBJ2-3, the V gene TRBV20-1; TRBD2 might be the D (5 bases). The CDR3 runs to 18 residues. Trimming stripped 0 bases from V and 0 bases from J, with 19 bases between. Germline V lookup: CDR1 DFQATT, CDR2 SNEGSKA (reference sequence). CDR3 in amino acids: CSARETSGSVPSTDTQYF. In nucleotides, the CDR3 is TGCAGTGCTAGAGAAACTAGTGGGTCGGTACCTAGCACAGATACGCAGTATTTT.

Note on this clonotype: In this CDR3 the conserved last residue, phenylalanine or tryptophan, is missing, so a read error is likely. CDR3 DNA: TGTGCCATCACCCTAGGGGCTAGCGGGGGGAGGTCCTACAATGAGCAGTTCTCC. Residues: CAITLGASGGRSYNEQFS. This rearrangement joins TRBV2 to TRBJ2-1; 11 bases align to TRBD2. In germline, CDR1 is SNHLY, CDR2 FYNNEI. The J segment lost 1 base and the V segment lost 10 bases, leaving 15 bases of the junction unmatched. CDR3 length: 18 residues.

This chain joins TRBV27 and TRBJ1-5; no definite D call. CDR1 is MNHEY and CDR2 is SMNVEV in the germline V gene (reference sequence). This CDR3 spans 13 amino acids. The V and J ends lost 5 bases and 7 bases respectively, with 12 bases between them. CDR3 loop: CASSPGDLQPQHF. CDR3 nucleotide sequence: TGTGCCAGCAGTCCCGGAGATTTACAGCCCCAGCATTTT.

CDR3 residues: CASSLEPLETSYGYTF. The CDR3 bases are TGTGCCAGCAGCTTAGAGCCGCTAGAGACTAGCTATGGCTACACCTTC. The chain recombines TRBV7-9 with TRBJ1-2; D is uncertain. V lost 1 base to trimming and J lost 4 bases, with 16 bases between them. Looked up from germline, CDR1 is SEHNR and CDR2 is FQNEAQ (reference sequence). This CDR3 comprises 16 residues.

The V gene is TRBV30, the J gene TRBJ2-7, with D uncertain. Germline V gene data show CDR1 as GTSNPN and CDR2 as SVGIG (reference sequence). The V and J ends lost 3 bases and 4 bases respectively, with 7 bases between them. The CDR3 is 11 amino acids. The CDR3 region is CAWRIGYEQYF. DNA for the CDR3: TGTGCCTGGAGGATAGGGTACGAGCAGTACTTC.

The rearrangement links TRBV7-9 to TRBJ2-7; D ambiguous. This CDR3 has 13 amino acids. V dropped 5 bases and J dropped 5 bases, with 13 bases sitting between them. Per the germline V gene, CDR1 is SEHNR and CDR2 is FQNEAQ (reference sequence). CDR3 bases: TGTGCCAGCAGCGTGGCCCTCGAAGACGAGCAGTACTTC. Translated: CASSVALEDEQYF.

This chain links TRBV6-5 with TRBJ2-2, with D perhaps matching TRBD1 (6 bases). Trimming removed 6 bases from V and 2 bases from J, with 13 bases in between. CDR1 MNHEY and CDR2 SVGAGI come from the germline V gene. The CDR3 length is 15 residues. The CDR3 loop is CASREQGPNTGELFF. CDR3 DNA sequence: TGTGCCAGCAGGGAACAGGGCCCCAACACCGGGGAGCTGTTTTTT.

The chain links TRBV19 to TRBJ1-1, with no clear D. The CDR3 has 17 residues. CDR1 LNHDA and CDR2 SQIVND come from the germline V gene (reference sequence). V was cut by 6 bases and J by 2 bases, with 22 bases left in between. The CDR3 bases are TGTGCCAGTAGCCGTCAATTCCAGGACTGGCTCAACACTGAAGCTTTCTTT. It encodes CASSRQFQDWLNTEAFF.

The gene calls are TRBV2 and TRBJ2-7; no clear D gene. The CDR3 extends over 15 amino acids. The germline V gene encodes CDR1 SNHLY and CDR2 FYNNEI. V lost 3 bases and J lost 3, with 15 bases in between. The CDR3 DNA follows: TGTGCCAGCAGTGAGTATGGGGTTGAAAACTACGAGCAGTACTTC. This codes for CASSEYGVENYEQYF.

V is TRBV7-9 and J is TRBJ2-5; 7 positions match TRBD1. This CDR3 region has 16 residues. V lost 2 bases to trimming and J lost 1 base; unmatched junction nucleotides: 7. CDR1 and CDR2 from the germline V gene are SEHNR and FQNEAQ (reference sequence). Here the CDR3 DNA reads TGTGCCAGCAGCTTACCGACTGGGACAGTCCAAGAGACCCAGTACTTC. Encoded protein: CASSLPTGTVQETQYF.